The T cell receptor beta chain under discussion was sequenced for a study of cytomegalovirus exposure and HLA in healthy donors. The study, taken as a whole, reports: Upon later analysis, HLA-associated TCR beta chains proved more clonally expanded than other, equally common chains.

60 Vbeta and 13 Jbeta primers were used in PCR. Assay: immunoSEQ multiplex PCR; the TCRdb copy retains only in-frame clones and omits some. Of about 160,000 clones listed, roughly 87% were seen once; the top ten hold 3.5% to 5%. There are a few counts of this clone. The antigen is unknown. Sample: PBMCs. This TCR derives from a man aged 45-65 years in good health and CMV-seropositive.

The CDR3 is CASSLDSFQPQHF. In nucleotides, the CDR3 is TGTGCCAGCAGTCTCGACAGTTTCCAGCCCCAGCATTTT. The rearrangement links TRBV7-9 to TRBJ1-5; the D gene is possibly TRBD1 (5 bases). The CDR3 consists of 13 residues. In germline, CDR1 is SEHNR, CDR2 FQNEAQ (reference sequence). V was clipped by 6 bases and J by 7 bases, with 13 bases between them.